The rows below give T cell receptor beta chains drawn from one sample of a study of cytomegalovirus exposure and HLA in healthy donors. Produced via immunoSEQ multiplex PCR; TCRdb's table is partial and in-frame only. There are under 150,000 clones in the sample; roughly 80% occur only once, and about 3.4% lies in the top ten. The sample consisted of PBMCs. All receptors come from a female donor in good health and CMV-seronegative. Each CDR3 is given with its conserved first and last residue. The order of the fields is clone size, D gene, J gene, V gene, CDR3 DNA, CDR3 protein. D genes are given only for firm matches. For some rows the clone size is stated as once, few or many, or as a class when expanded; others skip it.

>-|-|TRBJ2-3|TRBV4-3
TGCGCCAGCAGCCAAGAAGCCTTCTTGGATACGCAGTATTTT
CASSQEAFLDTQYF
>-|TRBD1|TRBJ1-1|TRBV27
TGTGCCAGCAGTCCCTGGACAGGGGTCACTGAAGCTTTCTTT
CASSPWTGVTEAFF
>-|TRBD2|TRBJ2-1|TRBV7-9
TGTGCCAGCAGCTTAGAACTAGCGACCGGTGAGCAGTTCTTC
CASSLELATGEQFF
>-|TRBD1|TRBJ1-1|TRBV7-2
TGTGCCAGCAGCTCCAGGCGGACAGGGCGAAACACTGAAGCTTTCTTT
CASSSRRTGRNTEAFF
>-|TRBD1|TRBJ2-7|TRBV19
TGTGCCAGTAGTCGACAGGGGGCGTACGAGCAGTACTTC
CASSRQGAYEQYF
>few|-|TRBJ1-1|TRBV9
TGTGCCAGCAGCGAAGGGAGCAACACTGAAGCTTTCTTT
CASSEGSNTEAFF
>-|-|TRBJ2-1|TRBV20-1
TGCAGTGCCCCGATTGGCTATGAGCAGTTCTTC
CSAPIGYEQFF
>-|-|TRBJ1-1|TRBV10-3
TGTGCCATCAGTCATCGGGACACTGAAGCTTTCTTT
CAISHRDTEAFF
>-|TRBD2|TRBJ2-5|TRBV6-1
TGTGCCAGCAGTGTGTTTAGCGGGAACCAAGAGACCCAGTACTTC
CASSVFSGNQETQYF
>-|-|TRBJ2-2|TRBV7-6
TGTGCCAGCAGACAATTCACCGGGGAGCTGTTTTTT
CASRQFTGELFF
>once|-|TRBJ1-1|TRBV30
TGTGCCTGGAGCAGGCAGAAGAACACTGAAGCTTTCTTT
CAWSRQKNTEAFF
>-|TRBD2|TRBJ2-1|TRBV7-2
TGTGCCAGCAGCTTAGTAGGCGGGAGCTCCTACAATGAGCAGTTCTTC
CASSLVGGSSYNEQFF
>few|TRBD1|TRBJ2-5|TRBV11-2
TGTGCCAGCAGCTTTACCGGGACAGGAAAAGAGACCCAGTACTTC
CASSFTGTGKETQYF
>-|TRBD2|TRBJ2-1|TRBV5-4
TGTGCCAGCAGCTTGCGTGGCGGGAGGCACAATGAGCAGTTCTTC
CASSLRGGRHNEQFF
>-|TRBD2|TRBJ2-1|TRBV7-2
TGTGCCAGCAGCTCCCTTAGCGGGGGGGGGTACAATGAGCAGTTCTTC
CASSSLSGGGYNEQFF
>once|-|TRBJ2-5|TRBV30
TGTGCCTGGAGTTCGGGGGGCGGAGCATTCCAAGAGACCCAGTACTTC
CAWSSGGGAFQETQYF
>once|-|TRBJ1-6|TRBV5-1
TGCGCCAGCAGCACTACCAGGGAATCACCCCTCCACTTT
CASSTTRESPLHF
>-|-|TRBJ2-2|TRBV9
TGTGCCAGCAGCGTAAGTCTAGCAGCACACACCGGGGAGCTGTTTTTT
CASSVSLAAHTGELFF
>-|-|TRBJ1-2|TRBV29-1
TGCAGCGTGTGGTCCAGCTATGGCTACACCTTC
CSVWSSYGYTF
>-|-|TRBJ2-7|TRBV11-3
TGTGCCAGCAGCCCGTCGGGGAGCGACGAGCAGTACTTC
CASSPSGSDEQYF
>-|-|TRBJ1-4|TRBV5-1
TGCGCCAGCAGCTTGGCACACCTTAATAACGAAAAACTGTTTTTT
CASSLAHLNNEKLFF
>-|TRBD2|TRBJ2-7|TRBV6-5
TGTGCCAGCAGGGGTAGCGGGCGAGCGGTTGCTTTC
CASRGSGRAVAF
>-|TRBD1|TRBJ1-6|TRBV4-3
TGCGCCAGCAGCCAAGATCGAGGAACAGGGGGCTCACCCCTCCACTTT
CASSQDRGTGGSPLHF
>many|-|TRBJ1-1|TRBV7-9
TGTGCCAGCAGCTTAGACATGAACACTGAAGCTTTCTTT
CASSLDMNTEAFF
>-|TRBD1|TRBJ1-2|TRBV4-2
TGTGCCAGCAGCCCTAACAGGGGCTATGGCTACACCTTC
CASSPNRGYGYTF
>-|-|TRBJ2-7|TRBV5-1
TGCGCCAGCAGCTTGGAACCCAGTTCCTACGAGCAGTACTTC
CASSLEPSSYEQYF
>-|TRBD1|TRBJ2-3|TRBV7-6
TGTGCCAGCAGCTCGAGACAGGGGGGCCTAGATACGCAGTATTTT
CASSSRQGGLDTQYF
>few|TRBD1|TRBJ1-1|TRBV5-1
TGCGCCAGCGGGGCAGGGGGCACGAACACTGAAGCTTTCTTT
CASGAGGTNTEAFF
>once|-|TRBJ2-7|TRBV6-5
TGTGCCAGCAGTCCCGACCGACAGGTTGACTACGAGCAGTACTTC
CASSPDRQVDYEQYF
>-|TRBD1|TRBJ1-1|TRBV7-6
TGTGCCAGCAGCCCACCCTTCTGGGACAGGGATCCTTCTCTGAACACTGAAGCTTTCTTT
CASSPPFWDRDPSLNTEAFF
>once|TRBD1|TRBJ2-7|TRBV11-2
TGTGCCAGCAGCTTAGATATGAGACAGGGCCACGAGCAGTACTTC
CASSLDMRQGHEQYF
>-|TRBD2|TRBJ2-7|TRBV4-1
TGCGCCAGCAGCCGAGTTAGCGGGAACGCCTACGAGCAGTACTTC
CASSRVSGNAYEQYF
>few|-|TRBJ1-5|TRBV2
TGTGCCAGCAGTGATGCCCGGGGGGCCAATCAGCCCCAGCATTTT
CASSDARGANQPQHF
>-|-|TRBJ2-7|TRBV6-5
TGTGCCAGCAGTTACTACGGGTCCTACGAGCAGTACTTC
CASSYYGSYEQYF
>-|-|TRBJ1-6|TRBV2
TGTGCCAGCTTCCCAGGGTGGGGAATGGACTCACCCCTCCACTTT
CASFPGWGMDSPLHF
>-|TRBD1|TRBJ1-2|TRBV9
TGTGCCAGCACCCTAGGGGGGACAGGGGGCGGCTACACCTTC
CASTLGGTGGGYTF
>-|-|TRBJ2-2|TRBV9
TGTGCCAGCAGCACCTACTGGACACCCAACACCGGGGAGCTGTTTTTT
CASSTYWTPNTGELFF
>-|-|TRBJ1-1|TRBV4-1
TGCGCCAGCAGCCAAGGGCAGACTCACTTCCTGAACACTGAAGCTTTCTTT
CASSQGQTHFLNTEAFF
>-|TRBD1|TRBJ2-5|TRBV5-6
TGTGCCAGCAGTCCGGGGAGGACAGGGGGCTTGTTTGGTGAGGAGACCCAGTACTTC
CASSPGRTGGLFGEETQYF
>few|-|TRBJ2-1|TRBV6-1
TGTGCCAGCAGCCTGGACTCCGGCCGGGAGCAGTTCTTC
CASSLDSGREQFF
>-|TRBD2|TRBJ2-2|TRBV12-5
TGTGCTAGTGTTAGACTAGCGGGAGTCCCGAACACCGGGGAGCTGTTTTTT
CASVRLAGVPNTGELFF
>-|-|TRBJ1-1|TRBV6-1
TGTGCCAGCAGTGAACCGTGGAACGCGGTGACTGAAGCTTTCTTT
CASSEPWNAVTEAFF
>-|-|TRBJ1-1|TRBV5-5
TGTGCCAGCAGCTTTTGGGTAGCAGGGGACACTGAAGCTTTCTTT
CASSFWVAGDTEAFF
>-|-|TRBJ2-7|TRBV7-3
TGTGCCAGCAGCCCGGGACACTCCAACGAGCAGTACTTC
CASSPGHSNEQYF
>-|-|TRBJ2-7|TRBV19
TGTGCCAGTAGTATCTCGAGCGGAAACTACGAGCAGTACTTC
CASSISSGNYEQYF
>-|-|TRBJ1-2|TRBV7-2
TGTGCCAGCACCTTTAGGGGCGTGGGGGGAAACTATGGCTACACCTTC
CASTFRGVGGNYGYTF
>-|-|TRBJ2-3|TRBV7-6
TGTGCCAGCAGCTTAGCTTCGGTCACAGATACGCAGTATTTT
CASSLASVTDTQYF